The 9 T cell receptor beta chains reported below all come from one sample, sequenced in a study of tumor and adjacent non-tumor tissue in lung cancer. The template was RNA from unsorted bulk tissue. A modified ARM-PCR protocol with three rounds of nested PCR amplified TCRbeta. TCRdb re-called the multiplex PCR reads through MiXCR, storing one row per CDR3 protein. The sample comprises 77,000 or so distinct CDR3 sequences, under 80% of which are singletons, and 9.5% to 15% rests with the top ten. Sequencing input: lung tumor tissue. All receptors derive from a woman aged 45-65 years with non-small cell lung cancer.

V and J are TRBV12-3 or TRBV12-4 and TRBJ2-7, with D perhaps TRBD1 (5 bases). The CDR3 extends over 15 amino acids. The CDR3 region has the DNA TGTGTCAGTACCCTCATGGGGCTGGACCTCAGCAAGCAGTACTTC. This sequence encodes CVSTLMGLDLSKQYF.

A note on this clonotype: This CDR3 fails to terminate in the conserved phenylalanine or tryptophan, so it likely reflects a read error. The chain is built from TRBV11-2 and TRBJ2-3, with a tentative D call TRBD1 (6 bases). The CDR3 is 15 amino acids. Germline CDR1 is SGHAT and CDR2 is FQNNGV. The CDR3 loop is CNSSLGPPGDHTQYL. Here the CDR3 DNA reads TGTAACAGCAGCTTAGGACCCCCAGGGGACCATACGCAGTATTTA.

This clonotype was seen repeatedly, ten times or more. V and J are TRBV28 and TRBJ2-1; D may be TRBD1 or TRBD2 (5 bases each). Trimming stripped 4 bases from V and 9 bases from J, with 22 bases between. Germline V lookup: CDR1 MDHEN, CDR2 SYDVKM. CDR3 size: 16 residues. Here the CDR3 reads CASSSVGHGGSGEQFF. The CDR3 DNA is TGTGCCAGCAGTTCGGTCGGACACGGCGGGTCTGGTGAGCAGTTCTTC.

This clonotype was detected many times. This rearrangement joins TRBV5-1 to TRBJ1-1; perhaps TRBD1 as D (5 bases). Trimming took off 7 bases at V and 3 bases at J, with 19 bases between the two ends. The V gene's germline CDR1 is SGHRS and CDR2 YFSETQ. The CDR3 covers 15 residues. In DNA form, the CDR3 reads TGCGCCAGCCTACCGGGCTTCATAGGGGACACTGAAGCTTTCTTT. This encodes CASLPGFIGDTEAFF.

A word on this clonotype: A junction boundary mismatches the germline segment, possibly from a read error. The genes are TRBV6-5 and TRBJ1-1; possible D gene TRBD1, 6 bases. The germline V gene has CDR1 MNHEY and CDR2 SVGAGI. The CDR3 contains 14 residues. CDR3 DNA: TGTGCCAACAGTCTCAGGGGTGGTGGCACTGAAGCTTTCTTT. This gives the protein CANSLRGGGTEAFF.

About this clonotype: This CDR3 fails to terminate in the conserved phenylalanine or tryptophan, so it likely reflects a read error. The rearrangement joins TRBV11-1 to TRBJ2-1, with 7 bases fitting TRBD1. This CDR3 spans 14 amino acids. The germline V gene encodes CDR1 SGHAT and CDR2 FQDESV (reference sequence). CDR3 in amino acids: CDSCHRGRINEQFY. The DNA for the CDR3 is TGTGACAGCTGCCACAGGGGTCGAATCAATGAGCAGTTCTAC.

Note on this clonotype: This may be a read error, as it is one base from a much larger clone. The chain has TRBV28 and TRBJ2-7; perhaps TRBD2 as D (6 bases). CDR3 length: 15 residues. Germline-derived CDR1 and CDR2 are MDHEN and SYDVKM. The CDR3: CASSLSSVGVYELYF. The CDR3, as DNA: TGTGCCAGCAGTTTATCTAGCGTTGGGGTTTACGAGCTGTACTTC. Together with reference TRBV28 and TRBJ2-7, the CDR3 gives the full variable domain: DVKVTQSSRYLVKRTGEKVFLECVQDMDHENMFWYRQDPGLGLRLIYFSYDVKMKEKGDIPEGYSVSREKKERFSLILESASTNQTSMYLCASSLSSVGVYELYFGPGTRLTVT.

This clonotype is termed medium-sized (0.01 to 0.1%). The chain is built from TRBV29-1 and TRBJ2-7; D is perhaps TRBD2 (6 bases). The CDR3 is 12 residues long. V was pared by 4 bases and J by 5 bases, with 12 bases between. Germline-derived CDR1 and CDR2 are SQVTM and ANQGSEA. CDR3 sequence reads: CSVGEGGDEQYF. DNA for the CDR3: TGCAGCGTTGGGGAAGGAGGGGACGAGCAGTACTTC.

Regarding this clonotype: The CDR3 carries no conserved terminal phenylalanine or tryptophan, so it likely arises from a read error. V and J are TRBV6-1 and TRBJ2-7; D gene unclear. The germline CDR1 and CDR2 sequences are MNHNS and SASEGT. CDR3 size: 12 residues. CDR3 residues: CSSSLSSYEQYS. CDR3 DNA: TGTTCCAGCAGTCTGAGCTCCTACGAGCAGTACTCC.